This entry lists 2 T cell receptor beta chains sequenced from one sample in a study of T cell repertoires in cytomegalovirus infection. TCRdb re-called the reads through MiXCR, storing one row per CDR3 protein. The repertoire holds 200,000 to 300,000 distinct CDR3 sequences, with around 13% as singletons. The sample comprised PBMCs. These receptors were taken from a human donor in good health (CMV status not recorded). Some clones in this sample may be carry-over from other donors' samples.

This clonotype was counted at least ten times. The V and J genes are TRBV7-9 and TRBJ2-5, with D tentatively TRBD1 (6 bases). Between the trimmed V and J ends, which lost 7 bases and 3 bases, there was a span of 12 bases. Per germline, CDR1 SEHNR and CDR2 FQNEAQ (reference sequence). The CDR3 is 13 amino acids. The CDR3 sequence is CASNSDRKETQYF. The CDR3 DNA reads as TGTGCCAGCAACTCGGACAGAAAAGAGACCCAGTACTTC.

This clonotype was observed many times. The gene calls are TRBV11-3 and TRBJ2-7; the D call may be TRBD1 or TRBD2 (5 bases each). The V gene's germline CDR1 is SGHNT and CDR2 YENEEA. V gave up 3 bases and J gave up 2 bases, with 17 bases separating them. This CDR3 has 16 amino acids. CDR3 loop: CASSFPGRVSPYEQYF. CDR3 nucleotide sequence: TGTGCCAGCAGCTTTCCGGGGCGGGTTTCCCCCTACGAGCAGTACTTC. The variable domain in full, with the rest retrieved from reference TRBV11-3 and TRBJ2-7, is EAGVVQSPRYKIIEKKQPVAFWCNPISGHNTLYWYLQNLGQGPELLIRYENEEAVDDSQLPKDRFSAERLKGVDSTLKIQPAELGDSAVYLCASSFPGRVSPYEQYFGPGTRLTVT.